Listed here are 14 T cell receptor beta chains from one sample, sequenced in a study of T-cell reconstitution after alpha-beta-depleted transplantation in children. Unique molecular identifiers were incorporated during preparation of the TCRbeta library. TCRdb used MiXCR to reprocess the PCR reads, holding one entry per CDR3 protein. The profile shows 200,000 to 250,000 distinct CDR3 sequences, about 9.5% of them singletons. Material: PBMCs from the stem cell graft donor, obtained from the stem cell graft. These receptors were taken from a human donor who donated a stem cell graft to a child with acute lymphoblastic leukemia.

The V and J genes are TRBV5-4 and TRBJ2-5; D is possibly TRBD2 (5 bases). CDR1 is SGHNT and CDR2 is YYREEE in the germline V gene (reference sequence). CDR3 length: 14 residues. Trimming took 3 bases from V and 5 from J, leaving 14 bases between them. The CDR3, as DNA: TGTGCCAGCAGCTATCGCTCGGGGTGGGAGACCCAGTACTTC. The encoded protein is CASSYRSGWETQYF.

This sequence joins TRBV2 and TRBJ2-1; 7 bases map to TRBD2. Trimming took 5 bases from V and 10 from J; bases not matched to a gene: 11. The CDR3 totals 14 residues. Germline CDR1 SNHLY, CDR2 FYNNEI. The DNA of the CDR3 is TGTGCCAGCAGTAGCGGGGCCCCCATTTTAGAGCAGTTCTTC. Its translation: CASSSGAPILEQFF.

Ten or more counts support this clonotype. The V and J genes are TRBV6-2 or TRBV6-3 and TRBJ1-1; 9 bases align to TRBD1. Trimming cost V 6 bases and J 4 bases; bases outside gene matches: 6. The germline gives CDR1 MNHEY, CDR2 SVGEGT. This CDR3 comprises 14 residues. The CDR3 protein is CASSGTGSTTEAFF. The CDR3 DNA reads TGTGCCAGCAGCGGGACAGGGAGTACCACTGAAGCTTTCTTT.

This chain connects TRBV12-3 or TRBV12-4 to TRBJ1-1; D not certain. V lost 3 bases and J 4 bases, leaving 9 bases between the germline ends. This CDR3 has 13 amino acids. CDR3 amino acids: CASSFDFGTEAFF. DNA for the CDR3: TGTGCCAGCAGTTTCGACTTCGGCACTGAAGCTTTCTTT.

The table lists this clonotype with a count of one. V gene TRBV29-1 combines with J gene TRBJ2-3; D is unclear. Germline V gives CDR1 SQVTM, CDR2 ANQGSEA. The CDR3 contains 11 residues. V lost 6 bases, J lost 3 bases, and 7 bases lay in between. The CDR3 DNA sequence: TGCAGCGTAAGGGTGACAGATACGCAGTATTTT. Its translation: CSVRVTDTQYF.

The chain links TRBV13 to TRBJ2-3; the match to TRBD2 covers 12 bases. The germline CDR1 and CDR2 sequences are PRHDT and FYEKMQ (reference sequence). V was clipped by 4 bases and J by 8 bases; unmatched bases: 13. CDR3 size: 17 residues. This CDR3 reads CASSSNGLAGSYGTQYF. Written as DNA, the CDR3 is TGTGCCAGCAGCTCAAATGGACTAGCGGGGTCCTACGGTACGCAGTATTTT.

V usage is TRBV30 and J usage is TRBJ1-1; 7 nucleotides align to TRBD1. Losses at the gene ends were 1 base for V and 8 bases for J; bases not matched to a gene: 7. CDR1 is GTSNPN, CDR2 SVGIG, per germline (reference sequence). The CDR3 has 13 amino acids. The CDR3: CAWSETTGPEAFF. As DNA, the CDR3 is TGTGCCTGGAGTGAGACGACAGGGCCCGAAGCTTTCTTT.

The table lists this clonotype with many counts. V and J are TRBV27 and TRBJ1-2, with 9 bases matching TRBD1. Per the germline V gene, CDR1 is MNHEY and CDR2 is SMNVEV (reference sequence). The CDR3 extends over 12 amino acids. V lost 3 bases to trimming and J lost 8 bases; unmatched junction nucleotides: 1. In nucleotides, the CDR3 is TGTGCCAGCAGTTTCGGACAGGGGGGCTACACCTTC. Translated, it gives CASSFGQGGYTF.

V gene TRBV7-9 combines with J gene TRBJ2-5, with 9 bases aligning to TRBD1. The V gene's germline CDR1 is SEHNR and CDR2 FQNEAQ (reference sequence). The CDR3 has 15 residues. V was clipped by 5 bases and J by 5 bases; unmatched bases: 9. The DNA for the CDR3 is TGTGCCAGCAGCGCTCGACAGGGGGTCTGGGAGACCCAGTACTTC. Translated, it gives CASSARQGVWETQYF.

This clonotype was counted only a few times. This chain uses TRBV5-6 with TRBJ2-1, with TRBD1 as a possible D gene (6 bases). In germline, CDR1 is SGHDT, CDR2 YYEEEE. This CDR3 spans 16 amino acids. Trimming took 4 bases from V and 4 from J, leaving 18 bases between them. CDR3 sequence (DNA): TGTGCCAGCAGCAGAGAATACAGGGCGCTATACAATGAGCAGTTCTTC. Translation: CASSREYRALYNEQFF.

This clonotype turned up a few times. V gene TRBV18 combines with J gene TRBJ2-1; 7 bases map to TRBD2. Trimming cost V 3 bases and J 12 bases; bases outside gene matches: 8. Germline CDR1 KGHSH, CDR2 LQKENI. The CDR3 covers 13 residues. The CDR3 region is CASSPTGGIGQFF. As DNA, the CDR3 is TGTGCCAGCTCACCGACCGGGGGGATCGGGCAGTTCTTC.

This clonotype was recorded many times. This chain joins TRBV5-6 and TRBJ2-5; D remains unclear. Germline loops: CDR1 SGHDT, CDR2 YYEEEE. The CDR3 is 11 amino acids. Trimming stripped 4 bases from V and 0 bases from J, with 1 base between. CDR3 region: CASSDQETQYF. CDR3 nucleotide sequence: TGTGCCAGCAGCGACCAAGAGACCCAGTACTTC.

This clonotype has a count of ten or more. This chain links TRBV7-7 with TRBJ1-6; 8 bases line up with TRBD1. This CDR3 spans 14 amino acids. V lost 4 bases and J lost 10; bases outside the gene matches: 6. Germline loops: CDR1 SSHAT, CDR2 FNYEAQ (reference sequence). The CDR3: CASSSGQGGSPLHF. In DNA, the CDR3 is TGTGCCAGCAGCTCCGGACAGGGAGGGTCACCCCTCCACTTT. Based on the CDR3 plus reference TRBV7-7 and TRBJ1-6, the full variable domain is GAGVSQSPRYKVTKRGQDVTLRCDPISSHATLYWYQQALGQGPEFLTYFNYEAQPDKSGLPSDRFSAERPEGSISTLTIQRTEQRDSAMYRCASSSGQGGSPLHFGNGTRLTVT.

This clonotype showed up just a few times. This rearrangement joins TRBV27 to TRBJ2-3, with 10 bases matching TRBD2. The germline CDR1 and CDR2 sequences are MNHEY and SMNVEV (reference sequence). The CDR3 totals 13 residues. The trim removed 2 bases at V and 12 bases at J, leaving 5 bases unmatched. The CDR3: CASSLGPSGSQYF. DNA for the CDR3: TGTGCCAGCAGTTTAGGGCCTAGCGGGAGTCAGTATTTT.